This passage covers 7 T cell receptor beta chains from one sample sequenced in a study of blood T cell repertoires in COVID-19. Generated by immunoSEQ multiplex PCR, the TCRdb table keeps only in-frame clones and is missing some. The sample holds roughly 340,000 clones; approximately 92% are singletons and the top ten take about 1%. The sequencing sample was made of PBMCs or T cells enriched from blood (not recorded which). These receptors came from a man aged 18 to 30 who had recovered from COVID-19.

This clone was seen only once. V and J are TRBV7-3 and TRBJ2-7, with D possibly TRBD1 on 5 matching bases. Germline V gene data show CDR1 as SGHTA and CDR2 as FQGTGA. V gave up 2 bases and J gave up 3 bases, with 8 bases separating them. This CDR3 contains 13 residues. The CDR3 protein is CASSLDSYYEQYF. The CDR3 nucleotides are TGTGCCAGCAGCTTAGACAGCTACTACGAGCAGTACTTC.

The rearrangement joins TRBV6-5 to TRBJ1-1; 7 bases align to TRBD1. This CDR3 region has 13 residues. V shed 6 bases and J 5 bases; nucleotides not matched to a gene: 6. CDR1 is MNHEY and CDR2 is SVGAGI in the germline V gene. The CDR3 DNA is TGTGCCAGCAGGTACGGGGGACAGACTGAAGCTTTCTTT. It codes for CASRYGGQTEAFF.

This CDR3 is CASSWGGAPYEQYF. The CDR3 DNA reads TGTGCCAGCAGCTGGGGGGGAGCACCATACGAGCAGTACTTC. The V call is TRBV7-2, the J call TRBJ2-7; TRBD2 aligns across 7 bases. The V and J ends lost 4 bases and 4 bases, in that order; junction bases with no gene match: 7. Per germline, CDR1 SGHTA and CDR2 FQGNSA. This CDR3 is 14 amino acids long.

The chain links TRBV19 to TRBJ1-4; D not certain. Per germline, CDR1 LNHDA and CDR2 SQIVND (reference sequence). Deletions cut 3 bases from V and 3 bases from J, with 8 bases between. This CDR3 has 14 residues. CDR3 in DNA: TGTGCCAGTAGTATCAATACTCCTAATGAAAAACTGTTTTTT. Translation: CASSINTPNEKLFF.

The CDR3 sequence is CASSLAGTGMNTEAFF. In nucleotides, the CDR3 is TGCGCCAGCAGCTTGGCCGGGACAGGGATGAACACTGAAGCTTTCTTT. This sequence joins TRBV5-1 and TRBJ1-1; 9 bases align to TRBD1. Germline CDR1 reads SGHRS; CDR2 reads YFSETQ. With V trimmed by 0 bases and J by 0 bases, 3 bases remained unmatched. The CDR3 is 16 residues long.

This chain uses TRBV14 with TRBJ1-1; possibly TRBD1 for D (5 bases). The CDR3 has 15 amino acids. Germline values: CDR1 SGHDN, CDR2 FVKESK. The V gene lost 3 bases and the J gene lost 1 base, with 12 bases spanning the gap. Here the CDR3 reads CASSHQTVQNTEAFF. The DNA for the CDR3 is TGTGCCAGCAGCCACCAGACAGTCCAGAACACTGAAGCTTTCTTT. The full variable domain, rest sourced from reference TRBV14 and TRBJ1-1, is EAGVTQFPSHSVIEKGQTVTLRCDPISGHDNLYWYRRVMGKEIKFLLHFVKESKQDESGMPNNRFLAERTGGTYSTLKVQPAELEDSGVYFCASSHQTVQNTEAFFGQGTRLTVV.

This clone was seen a single time. This chain joins TRBV19 and TRBJ2-5; 7 nucleotides match TRBD2. There are 13 residues in the CDR3. The junction had 11 bases not matched to a gene; V was cut back by 8 bases and J by 8 bases. Germline V gives CDR1 LNHDA, CDR2 SQIVND (reference sequence). CDR3 coding DNA: TGTGCCAGTGGTAGCGGGTCTTCCCCAACCCAGTACTTC. It is translated as CASGSGSSPTQYF.